This passage covers 6 T cell receptor beta chains from one sample sequenced in a study of cytomegalovirus exposure and HLA in healthy donors. Both 60 Vbeta primers and 13 Jbeta primers went into the PCR. Only in-frame clones appear in the TCRdb table, and some are missing; sequencing was by immunoSEQ multiplex PCR. The table lists about 160,000 clones, about 80% of them singletons. Sequenced: PBMCs. The receptors stem from a young man in good health and CMV-seronegative.

The chain combines TRBV28 with TRBJ2-7; TRBD1 matches at 7 bases. With V trimmed by 5 bases and J by 3 bases, 7 bases remained unmatched. CDR3 length: 14 amino acids. Germline CDR1 reads MDHEN; CDR2 reads SYDVKM. In DNA form, the CDR3 reads TGTGCCAGCAGTCCAGGGGGACCCCGCTACGAGCAGTACTTC. Protein: CASSPGGPRYEQYF.

The chain employs TRBV5-1 and TRBJ2-5, with 9 bases that match TRBD1. This CDR3 has 17 amino acids. In germline, CDR1 is SGHRS, CDR2 YFSETQ. J lost 2 bases, V lost 2 bases, and 10 bases had no gene match. The CDR3 coding sequence is TGCGCCAGCAGCTTTTCCGGGACAGGGACCGTTCAAGAGACCCAGTACTTC. Translated, it gives CASSFSGTGTVQETQYF.

The chain combines TRBV9 with TRBJ2-5, with TRBD2 identical over 9 bases. The J call may be incorrect, as the DNA end agrees better with TRBJ2-7. Germline V gene lookup returns CDR1 SGDLS and CDR2 YYNGEE. CDR3 length: 16 residues. CDR3 in amino acids: CASSGGSGGLDYEQYF. CDR3 sequence (DNA): TGTGCCAGCAGCGGGGGTAGCGGGGGCCTTGACTACGAGCAGTACTTC.

The chain uses TRBV5-4 and TRBJ2-3; 7 nucleotides line up with TRBD1. V shed 3 bases and J 5 bases; nucleotides not matched to a gene: 9. This CDR3 comprises 15 residues. CDR1 SGHNT and CDR2 YYREEE come from the germline V gene (reference sequence). CDR3 sequence: CASSSGTAAVDTQYF. CDR3 sequence (DNA): TGTGCCAGCAGCTCAGGGACAGCCGCCGTAGATACGCAGTATTTT.

The chain has TRBV7-2 and TRBJ1-1; the match to TRBD1 covers 8 bases. The CDR3 length is 18 residues. With V trimmed by 0 bases and J by 4 bases, 13 bases remained unmatched. Per the germline V gene, CDR1 is SGHTA and CDR2 is FQGNSA. The CDR3 protein is CASSLARQGANFGTEAFF. The CDR3, as DNA: TGTGCCAGCAGCTTAGCGAGGCAGGGGGCGAATTTCGGCACTGAAGCTTTCTTT.

The chain is built from TRBV7-2 and TRBJ2-7, with D perhaps matching TRBD2 (5 bases). The CDR3 loop spans 14 amino acids. Germline loops: CDR1 SGHTA, CDR2 FQGNSA. V lost 1 base and J lost 3, with 10 bases in between. The CDR3 is CASSLVTGNYEQYF. CDR3 nucleotide sequence: TGTGCCAGCAGCTTAGTAACGGGGAACTACGAGCAGTACTTC. Using reference TRBV7-2 and TRBJ2-7 for the parts outside the CDR3, the full variable domain is GAGVSQSPSNKVTEKGKDVELRCDPISGHTALYWYRQSLGQGLEFLIYFQGNSAPDKSGLPSDRFSAERTGGSVSTLTIQRTQQEDSAVYLCASSLVTGNYEQYFGPGTRLTVT.